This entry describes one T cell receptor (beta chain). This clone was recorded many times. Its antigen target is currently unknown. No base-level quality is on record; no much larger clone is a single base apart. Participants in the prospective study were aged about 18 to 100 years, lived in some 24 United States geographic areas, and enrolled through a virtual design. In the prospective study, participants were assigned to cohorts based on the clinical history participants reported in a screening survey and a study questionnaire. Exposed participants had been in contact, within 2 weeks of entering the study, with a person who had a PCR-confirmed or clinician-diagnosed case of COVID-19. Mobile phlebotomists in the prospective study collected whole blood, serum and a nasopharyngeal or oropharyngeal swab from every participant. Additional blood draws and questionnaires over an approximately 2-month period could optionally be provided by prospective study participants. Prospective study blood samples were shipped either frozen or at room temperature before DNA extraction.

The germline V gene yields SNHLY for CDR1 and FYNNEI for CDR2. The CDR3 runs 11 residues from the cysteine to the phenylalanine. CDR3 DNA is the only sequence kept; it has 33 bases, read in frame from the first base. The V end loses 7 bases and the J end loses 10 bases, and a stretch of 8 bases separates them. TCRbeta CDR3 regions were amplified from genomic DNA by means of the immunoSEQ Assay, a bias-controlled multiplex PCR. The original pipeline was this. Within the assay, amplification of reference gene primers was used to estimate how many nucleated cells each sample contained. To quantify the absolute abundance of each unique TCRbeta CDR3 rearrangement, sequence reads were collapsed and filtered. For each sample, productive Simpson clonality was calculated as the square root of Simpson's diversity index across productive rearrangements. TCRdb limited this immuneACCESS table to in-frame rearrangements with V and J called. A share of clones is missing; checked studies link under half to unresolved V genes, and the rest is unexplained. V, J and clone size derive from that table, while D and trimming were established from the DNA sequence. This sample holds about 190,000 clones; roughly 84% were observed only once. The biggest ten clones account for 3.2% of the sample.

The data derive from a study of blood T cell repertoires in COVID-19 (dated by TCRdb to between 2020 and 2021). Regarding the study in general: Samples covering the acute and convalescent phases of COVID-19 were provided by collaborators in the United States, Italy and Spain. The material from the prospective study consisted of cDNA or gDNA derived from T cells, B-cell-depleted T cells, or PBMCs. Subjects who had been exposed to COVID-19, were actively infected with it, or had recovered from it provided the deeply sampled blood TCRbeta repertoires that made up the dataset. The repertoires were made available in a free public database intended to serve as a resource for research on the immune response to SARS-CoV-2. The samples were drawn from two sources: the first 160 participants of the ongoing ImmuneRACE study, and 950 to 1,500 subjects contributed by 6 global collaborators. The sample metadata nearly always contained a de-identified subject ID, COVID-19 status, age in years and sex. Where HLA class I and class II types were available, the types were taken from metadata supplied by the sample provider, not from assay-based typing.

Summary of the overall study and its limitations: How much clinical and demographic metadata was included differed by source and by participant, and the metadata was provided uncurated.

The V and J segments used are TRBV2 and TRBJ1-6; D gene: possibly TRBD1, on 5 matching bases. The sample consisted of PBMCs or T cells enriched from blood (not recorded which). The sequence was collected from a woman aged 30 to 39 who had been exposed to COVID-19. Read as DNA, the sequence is TGTGCCAGCAATGGGGGGTCACCCCTCCACTTT. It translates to CASNGGSPLHF.